Each of the 14 T cell receptor beta chains below was sequenced from the same sample in a study of Ad26.COV2.S vaccination and SARS-CoV-2 variants. As to treatment: 19 received Ad26.COV2.S at low or high dose, single or two shots; about 5 received placebo; per-sample allocation not given. Sampling was performed 63 days after the first vaccine or placebo injection. The protocol was immunoSEQ multiplex PCR, while the TCRdb copy is restricted to in-frame clones and leaves out a portion. The table lists a few hundred thousand clones, around nine tenths of them singletons, with around 3.6% in the top ten. Material: peripheral blood, obtained in a trial of Ad26.COV2.S vaccine versus placebo. The receptors were gathered from a person between 18 and 60 years old who received the Ad26.COV2.S COVID-19 vaccine or a placebo.

The chain carries TRBV7-2 and TRBJ1-2, with 7 nucleotides matching TRBD1. Trimming at V came to 4 bases and at J to 4 bases, leaving 3 bases not matched to a gene. Germline V gene lookup returns CDR1 SGHTA and CDR2 FQGNSA. The CDR3 contains 13 residues. CDR3 coding DNA: TGTGCCAGCAGCTCCTGGGACAGCTATGGCTACACCTTC. This gives the protein CASSSWDSYGYTF.

This clone was detected a few times. V and J are TRBV30 and TRBJ1-3; tentative D call: TRBD1 (6 bases). V was clipped by 5 bases and J by 2 bases, with 10 bases between them. Germline V gene lookup returns CDR1 GTSNPN and CDR2 SVGIG (reference sequence). The CDR3 runs to 13 residues. The CDR3 reads CAWARGPGNTIYF. CDR3 bases: TGTGCCTGGGCACGGGGGCCTGGAAACACCATATATTTT.

The sample holds a few counts of this clone. This chain joins TRBV2 and TRBJ2-7, with TRBD1 matching 9 bases. Unmatched junction bases numbered 0, after V lost 4 bases and J lost 2 bases. CDR3 size: 13 residues. The germline V gene encodes CDR1 SNHLY and CDR2 FYNNEI. DNA for the CDR3: TGTGCCAGCAGTGGGACAGGGGCCTACGAGCAGTACTTC. It is translated as CASSGTGAYEQYF.

The chain is built from TRBV11-2 and TRBJ2-1; weak D call: TRBD1 (8 bases). This CDR3 has 12 residues. Trimming took 6 bases from V and 15 from J, leaving 18 bases between them. Looked up from germline, CDR1 is SGHAT and CDR2 is FQNNGV. The chain's CDR3 is CASRGGDRPLFF. As DNA, the CDR3 is TGTGCCAGCAGGGGGGGGGACAGGCCGCTGTTCTTC.

The chain links TRBV5-4 to TRBJ2-5; TRBD2 might be the D (6 bases). CDR3 length equals 13 residues. CDR1 SGHNT and CDR2 YYREEE come from the germline V gene (reference sequence). The V and J ends lost 2 bases and 5 bases respectively, with 10 bases between them. The CDR3 spells CASSFPGGETQYF. In nucleotides, the CDR3 is TGTGCCAGCAGCTTCCCCGGGGGTGAGACCCAGTACTTC.

The rearrangement joins TRBV29-1 to TRBJ2-1, with D hard to call. V lost 0 bases, J lost 0 bases, and 6 bases lay in between. The CDR3 totals 14 residues. The germline V gene has CDR1 SQVTM and CDR2 ANQGSEA. CDR3 coding DNA: TGCAGCGTTGAAGACCAAAGCTCCTACAATGAGCAGTTCTTC. Translation gives CSVEDQSSYNEQFF.

The chain uses TRBV11-2 and TRBJ2-3; tentative D call: TRBD1 (6 bases). Germline loops: CDR1 SGHAT, CDR2 FQNNGV. This CDR3 has 17 amino acids. With 2 bases removed from V and 2 bases from J, the gap between germline ends came to 17 bases. This CDR3 reads CASSLYIRDINTDTQYF. As DNA, the CDR3 is TGTGCCAGCAGCTTATACATCCGGGACATCAACACAGATACGCAGTATTTT.

This chain joins TRBV7-6 and TRBJ2-7, with unresolved D. Trimming stripped 1 base from V and 3 bases from J, with 13 bases between. This CDR3 is 15 amino acids long. The V gene's germline CDR1 is SGHVS and CDR2 FNYEAQ. The CDR3 nucleotides are TGTGCCAGCAGCTTAGTGGCAGCGAAGGGCTACGAGCAGTACTTC. It specifies CASSLVAAKGYEQYF.

The rearrangement uses TRBV6-2 or TRBV6-3 and TRBJ1-2; the match to TRBD1 covers 7 bases. The CDR3 spans 14 residues. J was trimmed by 8 bases and V by 5 bases; bases with no gene match: 11. Germline CDR1 and CDR2: MNHEY and SVGEGT. CDR3 sequence reads: CASSRGTAIHGYTF. DNA of the CDR3: TGTGCCAGCAGTCGCGGGACAGCCATCCACGGCTACACCTTC.

This rearrangement joins TRBV10-1 to TRBJ2-2, with 7 bases identical to TRBD1. The V and J ends lost 5 bases and 2 bases, in that order; junction bases with no gene match: 2. The length of the CDR3 is 14 residues. Germline V lookup: CDR1 WNHNN, CDR2 SYGVQD (reference sequence). This CDR3 is CASSTGANTGELFF. Written as DNA, the CDR3 is TGCGCCAGCAGTACAGGGGCCAACACCGGGGAGCTGTTTTTT.

The genes are TRBV27 and TRBJ1-2, with TRBD1 identical over 7 bases. V lost 5 bases and J lost 4; bases outside the gene matches: 4. This CDR3 comprises 13 residues. Germline V CDR1 and CDR2: MNHEY, SMNVEV (reference sequence). CDR3 sequence (DNA): TGTGCCAGCAGTCCGGGACAGTCCTATGGCTACACCTTC. Its translation: CASSPGQSYGYTF.

This clone has a handful of counts. The rearrangement joins TRBV7-2 to TRBJ2-2; D remains ambiguous. The germline CDR1 and CDR2 sequences are SGHTA and FQGNSA. The CDR3 has 12 amino acids. Trimming removed 4 bases at V and 0 bases at J, with 0 bases between. The chain's CDR3 is CASSSNTGELFF. The CDR3 region has the DNA TGTGCCAGCAGCTCGAACACCGGGGAGCTGTTTTTT. The full variable domain, completed using reference TRBV7-2 and TRBJ2-2, is GAGVSQSPSNKVTEKGKDVELRCDPISGHTALYWYRQSLGQGLEFLIYFQGNSAPDKSGLPSDRFSAERTGGSVSTLTIQRTQQEDSAVYLCASSSNTGELFFGEGSRLTVL.

The chain carries TRBV29-1 and TRBJ1-1; D remains unclear. Trimming removed 3 bases from V and 4 bases from J, with 18 bases in between. The CDR3 is 15 residues long. CDR1 SQVTM and CDR2 ANQGSEA come from the germline V gene. The CDR3 is CSVDGHFLEGTEAFF. The CDR3 nucleotides are TGCAGCGTTGATGGCCACTTCCTAGAGGGCACTGAAGCTTTCTTT.

The genes are TRBV5-1 and TRBJ2-1, with TRBD1 matching over 8 bases. From germline, CDR1 is SGHRS and CDR2 YFSETQ. CDR3 length: 14 amino acids. The V and J ends lost 4 bases and 7 bases, in that order; junction bases with no gene match: 7. CDR3 nucleotide sequence: TGCGCCAGCAGCAGTCAGGGGGCGTCAAATGAGCAGTTCTTC. Translating gives CASSSQGASNEQFF.